These T cell receptor beta chains were read from a single sample in a study of blood T cells in healthy people across ages. MiXCR was run by TCRdb on the 5' RACE reads, yielding one entry per CDR3 protein. Of over 500,000 distinct CDR3 sequences listed, more than 45% are singletons. Sequenced input: blood. The receptors stem from a woman of 80 years or more in good health. Both conserved end residues are part of each CDR3. Each record gives: CDR3 protein, CDR3 DNA, V gene, D gene, clone size, J gene. A D gene is named only where the DNA matches it firmly. The listing skips clone size in some rows; elsewhere it reads once, few, many or a size class.

CDR3: CARAPIKATSGHPYEQYF
DNA: TGCGCCAGAGCGCCCATTAAAGCGACTAGCGGACACCCCTACGAGCAGTACTTC
V: TRBV6-1
D: TRBD2
size: once
J: TRBJ2-7

CDR3: CASSDPAAIAKNIQYF
DNA: TGTGCCAGCAGTGACCCGGCCGCAATAGCCAAAAACATTCAGTACTTC
V: TRBV6-6
D: .
size: many
J: TRBJ2-4

CDR3: CSAGRGPVQETQYF
DNA: TGCAGTGCAGGCCGGGGGCCGGTCCAAGAGACCCAGTACTTC
V: TRBV20-1
D: .
size: many
J: TRBJ2-5

CDR3: CSARGRLDNIQYF
DNA: TGCAGTGCTAGAGGCCGCTTAGATAACATTCAGTACTTC
V: TRBV20-1
D: .
size: .
J: TRBJ2-4

CDR3: CASSTTSEPTDTQYF
DNA: TGTGCCAGCAGCACCACTAGCGAACCCACAGATACGCAGTATTTT
V: TRBV7-2
D: TRBD2
size: .
J: TRBJ2-3

CDR3: CASRTGLNTEAFF
DNA: TGTGCCAGCCGAACGGGACTGAACACTGAAGCTTTCTTT
V: TRBV27
D: .
size: once
J: TRBJ1-1

CDR3: CASSLSLLIYYTF
DNA: TGTGCCAGCAGTTTAAGCCTACTAATTTACTACACCTTC
V: TRBV12-3/TRBV12-4
D: .
size: many
J: TRBJ1-2

CDR3: CATSGQGVTDTQYF
DNA: TGTGCCACCTCAGGACAGGGGGTCACAGATACGCAGTATTTT
V: TRBV18
D: TRBD1
size: .
J: TRBJ2-3

CDR3: CASSQPGQGGAAQHF
DNA: TGTGCCAGCAGCCAACCCGGACAGGGGGGAGCTGCCCAGCATTTT
V: TRBV4-2
D: TRBD1
size: many
J: TRBJ1-5

CDR3: CASSLVNRLAGGFYNEQFF
DNA: TGTGCCAGCAGCTTAGTTAATCGCCTAGCGGGGGGGTTCTACAATGAGCAGTTCTTC
V: TRBV7-2
D: TRBD2
size: .
J: TRBJ2-1

CDR3: CASRGDSNEQYF
DNA: TGTGCCAGCAGAGGGGACTCCAATGAGCAGTACTTC
V: TRBV2
D: .
size: .
J: TRBJ2-5

CDR3: CASSFGAPTQYF
DNA: TGTGCCAGCAGTTTCGGGGCACCCACCCAGTACTTC
V: TRBV12-3/TRBV12-4
D: .
size: many
J: TRBJ2-5